This is a list of T cell receptor beta chains from one sample in a study of technical replicates of blood from a handful of donors. The assay was immunoSEQ multiplex PCR, and TCRdb's table has in-frame clones only and misses some. The table has about 53,000 clones, around 84% seen once; the top ten hold over 5.5%. Material: PBMCs. The receptors stem from a human donor in good health. Some clones in this sample may be carry-over from other donors' samples. Each CDR3 is given with its conserved first and last residue. The D gene is left open where the match is weak. Some rows have no size entry. The others give once, few or many, or a class for an expanded clone.

v_call: TRBV4-2; j_call: TRBJ1-2; d_call: TRBD1; clone_size: NA; cdr3_aa: CASSHLDRGNGYTF; cdr3_nt: TGTGCCAGCAGCCACCTGGACAGGGGTAATGGCTACACCTTC
v_call: TRBV2; j_call: TRBJ1-5; d_call: NA; clone_size: NA; cdr3_aa: CASRGGVEPQHF; cdr3_nt: TGTGCCAGCAGAGGGGGAGTCGAGCCCCAGCATTTT
v_call: TRBV2; j_call: TRBJ1-5; d_call: NA; clone_size: NA; cdr3_aa: CASSEEGQPNQPQHF; cdr3_nt: TGTGCCAGCAGTGAAGAGGGGCAGCCCAATCAGCCCCAGCATTTT
v_call: TRBV11-1; j_call: TRBJ1-1; d_call: NA; clone_size: NA; cdr3_aa: CASSKVDPSGTEAFF; cdr3_nt: TGTGCCAGCAGCAAAGTTGACCCTTCAGGCACTGAAGCTTTCTTT
v_call: TRBV2; j_call: TRBJ2-5; d_call: TRBD2; clone_size: NA; cdr3_aa: CASTGLAGIETQYF; cdr3_nt: TGTGCCAGCACCGGACTAGCGGGAATCGAGACCCAGTACTTC
v_call: TRBV5-4; j_call: TRBJ2-4; d_call: TRBD1; clone_size: NA; cdr3_aa: CASSTGTAKNIQYF; cdr3_nt: TGTGCCAGCAGCACGGGGACAGCGAAAAACATTCAGTACTTC
v_call: TRBV7-2; j_call: TRBJ2-6; d_call: NA; clone_size: NA; cdr3_aa: CASSLSSSGANVLTF; cdr3_nt: TGTGCCAGCAGCTTGAGTAGCTCTGGGGCCAACGTCCTGACTTTC
v_call: TRBV5-6; j_call: TRBJ1-1; d_call: TRBD1; clone_size: NA; cdr3_aa: CASSAGTGRLGAFF; cdr3_nt: TGTGCCAGCAGCGCGGGGACAGGGAGGTTAGGAGCTTTCTTT
v_call: TRBV7-2; j_call: TRBJ1-2; d_call: TRBD1; clone_size: NA; cdr3_aa: CASSLRTGGDYGYTF; cdr3_nt: TGTGCCAGCAGCTTACGTACAGGGGGCGACTATGGCTACACCTTC
v_call: TRBV7-9; j_call: TRBJ1-1; d_call: NA; clone_size: NA; cdr3_aa: CASSLVQSTEAFF; cdr3_nt: TGTGCCAGCAGCTTAGTCCAGTCCACTGAAGCTTTCTTT
v_call: TRBV6-4; j_call: TRBJ1-5; d_call: NA; clone_size: medium-sized; cdr3_aa: CASSEAANQPQHF; cdr3_nt: TGTGCCAGCAGTGAGGCGGCAAATCAGCCCCAGCATTTT
v_call: TRBV2; j_call: TRBJ2-5; d_call: TRBD1; clone_size: once; cdr3_aa: CASSADRGLQETQYF; cdr3_nt: TGTGCCAGCAGTGCAGACAGGGGGCTGCAAGAGACCCAGTACTTC
v_call: TRBV5-1; j_call: TRBJ1-1; d_call: TRBD1; clone_size: few; cdr3_aa: CASRLTGAVDTEAFF; cdr3_nt: TGCGCCAGTAGACTCACAGGGGCGGTGGACACTGAAGCTTTCTTT
v_call: TRBV10-3; j_call: TRBJ2-7; d_call: TRBD2; clone_size: NA; cdr3_aa: CAISTSGSSYEQYF; cdr3_nt: TGTGCCATCAGTACTAGCGGGAGCTCCTACGAGCAGTACTTC
v_call: TRBV15; j_call: TRBJ1-5; d_call: NA; clone_size: NA; cdr3_aa: CATSRDLGRNQPQHF; cdr3_nt: TGTGCCACCAGCAGAGATTTGGGCAGAAATCAGCCCCAGCATTTT
v_call: TRBV7-6; j_call: TRBJ1-2; d_call: NA; clone_size: NA; cdr3_aa: CASSVAGDTYGYTF; cdr3_nt: TGTGCCAGCAGCGTAGCCGGGGACACCTATGGCTACACCTTC
v_call: TRBV2; j_call: TRBJ2-3; d_call: NA; clone_size: NA; cdr3_aa: CASSETGLDTQYF; cdr3_nt: TGTGCCAGCAGTGAAACGGGTCTAGATACGCAGTATTTT
v_call: TRBV19; j_call: TRBJ1-2; d_call: NA; clone_size: NA; cdr3_aa: CASIPSDRLYGYTF; cdr3_nt: TGTGCCAGTATTCCATCCGACAGGCTCTATGGCTACACCTTC
v_call: TRBV27; j_call: TRBJ1-4; d_call: NA; clone_size: NA; cdr3_aa: CASSQRGGEKLFF; cdr3_nt: TGTGCCAGCAGCCAAAGGGGGGGTGAAAAACTGTTTTTT